This T cell receptor (beta chain) was retrieved from a study of blood T cells in healthy people across ages. V lost 3 bases and J 0 bases, leaving 12 bases between the germline ends. Germline-derived CDR1 and CDR2 are SQVTM and ANQGSEA. The CDR3 has 15 residues. A sample-barcoded 5' primer and a J-beta primer mix were used in a second PCR of roughly 6 to 11 cycles. MiXCR was run by TCRdb on the 5' RACE reads, yielding one entry per CDR3 protein. The sample has some 900,000 distinct CDR3 sequences; around 48% are singletons. V gene TRBV29-1 combines with J gene TRBJ2-1, with D uncertain. This receptor was obtained from a man aged 25-45 years in good health. Sequenced input: blood. The CDR3 nucleotides read TGCAGCGTTGAGTTTGGGCTGACCTCCTACAATGAGCAGTTCTTC. It is translated as CSVEFGLTSYNEQFF.